This section outlines one T cell receptor (beta chain) sequence together with its context. V lost 0 bases, J lost 9 bases, and 9 bases lay in between. The CDR3 is 13 amino acids. Per the germline V gene, CDR1 is MGHRA and CDR2 is YSYEKL. Method: immunoSEQ multiplex PCR; TCRdb's copy keeps in-frame clones and lacks some. The table records 350,000 to 500,000 clones, over 75% of them present only once. The treatment here: some 20 received Ad26.COV2.S at low or high dose, single or two shots; about five received placebo; per-sample allocation not given. Sampling occurred on day 63 after the first vaccine or placebo injection. The sample originates from a study of Ad26.COV2.S vaccination and SARS-CoV-2 variants.

The rearrangement uses TRBV4-1 and TRBJ2-4; a weak D match, TRBD1 (6 bases). The sequence was obtained from a person between 18 and 65 years old who received the Ad26.COV2.S COVID-19 vaccine or a placebo. This specimen consisted of peripheral blood, obtained in a trial of Ad26.COV2.S vaccine versus placebo. The CDR3 loop is CASSQDIGGIQYF. CDR3 bases: TGCGCCAGCAGCCAAGATATAGGGGGCATTCAGTACTTC.